This T cell receptor (beta chain) was retrieved from a study of chemoradiotherapy in HPV16-positive cancers. For the study at large: A couple of HPV16-positive patients' cells yielded candidate HPV-specific clones and common motifs.

Germline values: CDR1 MNHEY, CDR2 SMNVEV (reference sequence). The CDR3 extends over 12 amino acids. V lost 10 bases and J lost 5, with 14 bases in between. Clones were read by immunoSEQ multiplex PCR, and TCRdb kept only the in-frame ones, dropping some. The table shows some 14,000 clones, with just over 85% occurring only once. Sample: blood, taken from a patient who underwent chemoradiotherapy. V is TRBV27 and J is TRBJ1-1; maybe TRBD1 (6 bases). The clonotype originates from a human donor with HPV-associated anogenital cancer. DNA for the CDR3: TGTGCCACGGGACATTTGGGAACTGAAGCTTTCTTT. Protein: CATGHLGTEAFF.